This note documents a single T cell receptor (beta chain) sequence. This record comes from a study of response to subunit inactivated influenza vaccine. TCRdb passed the RT-PCR reads through MiXCR, listing each CDR3 protein once. The sample consists of hundreds of thousands of distinct CDR3 sequences, 16% of them appearing once. Germline V gene sequence: CDR1 KGHDR, CDR2 SFDVKD. CDR3 size: 16 residues. The ends lost 5 bases at V and 4 bases at J; junction bases unmatched: 7. The chain uses TRBV24-1 and TRBJ2-1; 10 nucleotides agree with TRBD2. The sequence was collected from a man aged 45 to 70 who received an inactivated influenza vaccine. The source material was CD4+ T cells sorted from PBMCs, sampled around 25 months after vaccination. The CDR3 sequence is CATSGSTSGMYNEQFF. The CDR3 bases are TGTGCCACCAGTGGTTCAACTAGCGGGATGTACAATGAGCAGTTCTTC.